The present TCR beta chain was sequenced within a study of T cells in Graves' hyperthyroidism and ophthalmopathy. About the research overall: Before treatment of any kind, peripheral blood was taken at initial diagnosis.

Isolation of PBMCs was performed on around 9.7 ml fresh peripheral blood. Ten or more counts support this clonotype. V lost 4 bases to trimming and J lost 2 bases; unmatched junction nucleotides: 5. Per the germline V gene, CDR1 is GTSNPN and CDR2 is SVGIG (reference sequence). The CDR3 loop spans 13 amino acids. Using RNA transcripts as the source, TCR beta CDR3 regions were amplified. An initial round of RT-PCR targeting the TCR CDR3 relied on the HTBI primer set. A single record per CDR3 protein comes from TCRdb applying MiXCR to the multiplex PCR reads. The table lists hundreds of thousands of distinct CDR3 sequences, 12% to 15% of them singletons.

This chain joins TRBV30 and TRBJ2-7, with TRBD1 identical over 7 bases. The source material was blood. The receptor comes from a woman under 30 with Graves' hyperthyroidism. DNA for the CDR3: TGTGCCTGGAAGGTGGACAGGACCTACGAGCAGTACTTC. This translates into CAWKVDRTYEQYF.